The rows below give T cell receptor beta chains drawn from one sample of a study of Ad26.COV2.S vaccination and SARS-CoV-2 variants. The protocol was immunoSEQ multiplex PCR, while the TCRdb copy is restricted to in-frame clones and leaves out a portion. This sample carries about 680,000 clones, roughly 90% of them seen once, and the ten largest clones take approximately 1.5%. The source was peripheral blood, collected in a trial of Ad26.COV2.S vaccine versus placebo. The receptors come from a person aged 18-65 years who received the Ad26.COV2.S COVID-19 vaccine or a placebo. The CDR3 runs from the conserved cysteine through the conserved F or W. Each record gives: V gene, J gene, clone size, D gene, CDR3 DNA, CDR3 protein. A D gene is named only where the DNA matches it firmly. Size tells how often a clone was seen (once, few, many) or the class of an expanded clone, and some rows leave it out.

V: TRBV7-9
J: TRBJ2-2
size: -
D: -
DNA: TGTGCCAGCAGCTTAAGGTGGTCCGGGGAGCTGTTTTTT
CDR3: CASSLRWSGELFF

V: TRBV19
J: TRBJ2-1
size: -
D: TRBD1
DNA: TGTGCCAGTAGTGTACACAGGGGCGGGAATGAGCAGTTCTTC
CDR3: CASSVHRGGNEQFF

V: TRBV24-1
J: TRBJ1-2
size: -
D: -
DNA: TGTGCCACCAGTGATTTGTGGACTAACTATGGCTACACCTTC
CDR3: CATSDLWTNYGYTF

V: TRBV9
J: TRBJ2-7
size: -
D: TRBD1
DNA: TGTGCCAGCACCCCCCGATCGGACAGGCACGAGCAGTACTTC
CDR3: CASTPRSDRHEQYF

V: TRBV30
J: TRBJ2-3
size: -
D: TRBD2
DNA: TGTGCCTGGAATCGACTAGCGGGAGGGCTTGGAGATACGCAGTATTTT
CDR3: CAWNRLAGGLGDTQYF

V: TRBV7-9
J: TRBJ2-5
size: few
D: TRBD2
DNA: TGTGCCAGCAGCTCGGCGGCGGGAGGGCCCCAAGAGACCCAGTACTTC
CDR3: CASSSAAGGPQETQYF

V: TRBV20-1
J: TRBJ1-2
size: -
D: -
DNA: TGCTCTGGAGATCGTGGCTACACCTTC
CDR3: CSGDRGYTF

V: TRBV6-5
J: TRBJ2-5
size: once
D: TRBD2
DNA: TGTGTAGGGGCGGGAGGCTGGTACCAAGAGACCCAGTACTTC
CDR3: CVGAGGWYQETQYF

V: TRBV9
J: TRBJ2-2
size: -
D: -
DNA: TGTGCCAGCAGCCCCAGACAACTTAACACCGGGGAGCTGTTTTTT
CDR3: CASSPRQLNTGELFF

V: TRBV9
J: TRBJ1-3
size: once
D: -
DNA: TGTGCCAGCAGCGTCGGGGGCTACTCTGGAAACACCATATATTTT
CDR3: CASSVGGYSGNTIYF

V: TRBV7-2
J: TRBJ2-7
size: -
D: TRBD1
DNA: TGTGCCAGCAGCTTAAACGGACAGGGTTACTACGAGCAGTACTTC
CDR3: CASSLNGQGYYEQYF

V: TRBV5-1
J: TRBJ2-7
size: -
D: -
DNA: TGCGCCAGCAGCTTGGTTCTAGGGGAAGTCTACGAGCAGTACTTC
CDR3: CASSLVLGEVYEQYF

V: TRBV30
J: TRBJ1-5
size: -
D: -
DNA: TGTGCTCGTGCTCGATCTTCAAATCAGCCCCAGCATTTT
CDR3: CARARSSNQPQHF

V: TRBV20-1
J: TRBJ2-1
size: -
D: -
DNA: TGCAGTGCTAGTGGGTCGGAAGCCTACAATGAGCAGTTCTTC
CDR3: CSASGSEAYNEQFF

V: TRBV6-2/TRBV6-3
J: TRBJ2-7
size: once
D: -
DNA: TGTGCCAGCAGTTACGGTTATGGGCCTAGGGACGAGCAGTACTTC
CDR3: CASSYGYGPRDEQYF

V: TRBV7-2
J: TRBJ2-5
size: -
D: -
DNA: TGTGCCAGCAGCCGTGTAACTGCGTACCAAGAGACCCAGTACTTC
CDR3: CASSRVTAYQETQYF

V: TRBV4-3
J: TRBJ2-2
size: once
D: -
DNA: TGCGCCAGCAGCCAAGAGACCCGACAGCCTCGATCCGGGGAGCTGTTTTTT
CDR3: CASSQETRQPRSGELFF

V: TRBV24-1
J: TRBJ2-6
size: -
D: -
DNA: TGTGCCACCGGCGGGGGCGGCTCTGGGGCCAACGTCCTGACTTTC
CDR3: CATGGGGSGANVLTF

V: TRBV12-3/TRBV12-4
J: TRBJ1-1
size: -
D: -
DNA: TGTGCCAGCAGCCCCAGGCCCAACACTGAAGCTTTCTTT
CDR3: CASSPRPNTEAFF

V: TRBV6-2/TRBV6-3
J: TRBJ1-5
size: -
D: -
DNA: TGTGCCAGCAGTTACTCGACCGGGACCGAGGCGGTGAGGCGGAGTCAGCCCCAGCATTTT
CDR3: CASSYSTGTEAVRRSQPQHF

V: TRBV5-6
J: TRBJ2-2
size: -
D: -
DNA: TGTGCCAGCAGTCCCATCGGGGTAGTCGGAGGCGCCGGGGAGCTGTTTTTT
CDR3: CASSPIGVVGGAGELFF

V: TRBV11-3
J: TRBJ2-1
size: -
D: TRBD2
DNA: TGTGCCAGCAGCCCTGGACTAGCGGGGTACAATGAGCAGTTCTTC
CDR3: CASSPGLAGYNEQFF

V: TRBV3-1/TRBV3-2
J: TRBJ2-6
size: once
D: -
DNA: TGTGCCAGCAGCCAAGTGCTGGGGAGCTCTGGGGCCAACGTCCTGACTTTC
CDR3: CASSQVLGSSGANVLTF

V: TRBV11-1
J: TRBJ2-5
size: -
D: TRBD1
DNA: TGTGCCAGCAGCTTGGACAGGGGCCAAGAGACCCAGTACTTC
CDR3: CASSLDRGQETQYF

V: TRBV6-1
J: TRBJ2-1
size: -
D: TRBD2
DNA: TGTGCCAGCAGTGGAAGTTTAGCGGGGGGTGAGAATGAGCAGTTCTTC
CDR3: CASSGSLAGGENEQFF

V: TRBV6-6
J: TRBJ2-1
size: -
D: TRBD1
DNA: TGTGCCAGCAGTCCTATCACTTCCGGGACAGGATTATACAATGAGCAGTTCTTC
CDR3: CASSPITSGTGLYNEQFF

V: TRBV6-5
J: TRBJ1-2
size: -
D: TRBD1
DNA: TGTGCCAGCAGTACCCGACAGGGTACCGCTGGCTACACCTTC
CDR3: CASSTRQGTAGYTF

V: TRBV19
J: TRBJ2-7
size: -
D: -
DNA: TGTGCCAGTAGTATAGATCCCACAGGGATCTACGAGCAGTACTTC
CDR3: CASSIDPTGIYEQYF

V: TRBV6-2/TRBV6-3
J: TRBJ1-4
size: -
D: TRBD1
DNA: TGTGCCACCAGCAGGGGGACGGGTGAAAAACTGTTTTTT
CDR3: CATSRGTGEKLFF